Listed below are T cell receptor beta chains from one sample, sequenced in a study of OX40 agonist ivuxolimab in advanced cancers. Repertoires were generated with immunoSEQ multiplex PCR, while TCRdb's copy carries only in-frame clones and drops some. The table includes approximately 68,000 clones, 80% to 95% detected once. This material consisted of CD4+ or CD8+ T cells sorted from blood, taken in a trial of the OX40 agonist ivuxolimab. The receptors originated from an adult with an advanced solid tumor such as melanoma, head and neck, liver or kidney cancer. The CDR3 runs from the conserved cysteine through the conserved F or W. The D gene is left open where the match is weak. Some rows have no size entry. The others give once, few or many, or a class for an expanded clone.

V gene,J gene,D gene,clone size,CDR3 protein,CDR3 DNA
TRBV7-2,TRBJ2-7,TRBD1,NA,CASSLAPGQGYEQYF,TGTGCCAGCAGCTTAGCCCCGGGACAGGGGTACGAGCAGTACTTC
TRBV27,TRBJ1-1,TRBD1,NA,CASSLGTGKAFF,TGTGCCAGCAGTTTAGGGACAGGGAAAGCTTTCTTT
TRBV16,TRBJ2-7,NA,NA,CASSQWLQGGNEQYF,TGTGCCAGCAGCCAATGGCTGCAGGGGGGTAACGAGCAGTACTTC
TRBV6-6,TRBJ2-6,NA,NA,CASSYSVSGANVLTF,TGTGCCAGCAGTTACTCGGTCTCTGGGGCCAACGTCCTGACTTTC
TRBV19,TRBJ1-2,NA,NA,CASSFVGQPGYGYTF,TGTGCCAGTAGTTTTGTCGGACAGCCAGGGTATGGCTACACCTTC
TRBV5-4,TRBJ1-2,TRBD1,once,CASTATGDGYGYTF,TGTGCCAGCACCGCGACAGGGGACGGCTATGGCTACACCTTC
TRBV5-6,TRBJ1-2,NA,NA,CASSLEYRTENYGYTF,TGTGCCAGCAGCTTGGAATATAGGACTGAAAACTATGGCTACACCTTC
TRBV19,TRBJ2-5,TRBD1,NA,CASSIIPGTGQETQYF,TGTGCCAGTAGTATAATTCCCGGGACAGGGCAAGAGACCCAGTACTTC
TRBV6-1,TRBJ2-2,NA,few,CASSVAVGTGELFF,TGTGCCAGCAGTGTTGCCGTGGGCACCGGGGAGCTGTTTTTT
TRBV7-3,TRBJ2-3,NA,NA,CASSFRDGSTDTQYF,TGTGCCAGCAGCTTCCGGGACGGTTCCACAGATACGCAGTATTTT
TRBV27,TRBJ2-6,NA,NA,CASSLFSASGANVLTF,TGTGCCAGCAGTTTATTTTCGGCCTCTGGGGCCAACGTCCTGACTTTC
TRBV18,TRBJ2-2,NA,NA,CASSSGRNTGELFF,TGTGCCAGCTCCAGTGGCAGGAACACCGGGGAGCTGTTTTTT
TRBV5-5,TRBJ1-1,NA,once,CASSEYGGTEAFF,TGTGCCAGCAGCGAATACGGTGGCACTGAAGCTTTCTTT
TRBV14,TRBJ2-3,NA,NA,CASSQDLGAGTDTQYF,TGTGCCAGCAGCCAAGATCTGGGGGCCGGGACAGATACGCAGTATTTT
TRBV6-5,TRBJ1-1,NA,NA,CASRNLLKTEAFF,TGTGCCAGCAGGAACCTGTTAAAAACTGAAGCTTTCTTT
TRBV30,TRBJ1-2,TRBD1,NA,CVWRRDRVNYGYTF,TGTGTCTGGAGAAGGGACAGGGTTAACTATGGCTACACCTTC
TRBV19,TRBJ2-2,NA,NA,CASSIDLPGVGGELFF,TGTGCCAGTAGTATAGATCTACCGGGAGTGGGCGGGGAGCTGTTTTTT
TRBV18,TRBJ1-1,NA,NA,CASSLGLNTEAFF,TGTGCCAGCTCACTCGGTCTGAACACTGAAGCTTTCTTT
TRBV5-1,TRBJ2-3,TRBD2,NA,CASSAELAGGKDTQYF,TGCGCCAGCAGCGCGGAACTAGCGGGGGGGAAAGATACGCAGTATTTT